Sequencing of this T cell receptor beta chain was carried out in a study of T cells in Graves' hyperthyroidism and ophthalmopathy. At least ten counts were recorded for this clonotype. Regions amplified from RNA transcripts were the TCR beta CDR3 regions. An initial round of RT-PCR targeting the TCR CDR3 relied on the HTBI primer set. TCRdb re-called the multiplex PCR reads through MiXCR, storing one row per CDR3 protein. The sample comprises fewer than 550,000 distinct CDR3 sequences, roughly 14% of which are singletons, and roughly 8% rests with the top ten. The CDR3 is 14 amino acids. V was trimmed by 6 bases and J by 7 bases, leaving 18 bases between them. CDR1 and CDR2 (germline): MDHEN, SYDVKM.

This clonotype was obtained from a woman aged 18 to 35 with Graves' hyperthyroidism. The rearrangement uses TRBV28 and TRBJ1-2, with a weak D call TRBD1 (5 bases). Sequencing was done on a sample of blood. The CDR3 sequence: CASSPRGPRAGYTF. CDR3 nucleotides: TGTGCCAGCAGCCCCCGGGGCCCCAGGGCTGGCTACACCTTC.